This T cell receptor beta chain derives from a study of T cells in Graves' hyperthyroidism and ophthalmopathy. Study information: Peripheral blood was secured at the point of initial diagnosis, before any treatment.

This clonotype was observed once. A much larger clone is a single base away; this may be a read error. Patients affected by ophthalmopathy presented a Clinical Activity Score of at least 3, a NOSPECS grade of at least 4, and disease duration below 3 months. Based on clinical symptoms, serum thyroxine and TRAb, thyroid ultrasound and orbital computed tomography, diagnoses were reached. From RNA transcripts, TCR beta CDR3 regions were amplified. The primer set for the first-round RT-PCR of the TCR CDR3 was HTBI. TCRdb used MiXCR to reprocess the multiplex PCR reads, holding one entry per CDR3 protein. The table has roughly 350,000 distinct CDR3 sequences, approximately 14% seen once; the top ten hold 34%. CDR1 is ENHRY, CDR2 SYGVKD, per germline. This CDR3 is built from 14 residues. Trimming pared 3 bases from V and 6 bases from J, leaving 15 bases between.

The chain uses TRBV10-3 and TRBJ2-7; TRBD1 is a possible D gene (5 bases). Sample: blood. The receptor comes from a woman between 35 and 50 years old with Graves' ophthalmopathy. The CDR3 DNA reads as TGTGCCATCAGTGATAGTGACAGCAGCTGCGAGCAGTACTTC. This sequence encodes CAISDSDSSCEQYF.